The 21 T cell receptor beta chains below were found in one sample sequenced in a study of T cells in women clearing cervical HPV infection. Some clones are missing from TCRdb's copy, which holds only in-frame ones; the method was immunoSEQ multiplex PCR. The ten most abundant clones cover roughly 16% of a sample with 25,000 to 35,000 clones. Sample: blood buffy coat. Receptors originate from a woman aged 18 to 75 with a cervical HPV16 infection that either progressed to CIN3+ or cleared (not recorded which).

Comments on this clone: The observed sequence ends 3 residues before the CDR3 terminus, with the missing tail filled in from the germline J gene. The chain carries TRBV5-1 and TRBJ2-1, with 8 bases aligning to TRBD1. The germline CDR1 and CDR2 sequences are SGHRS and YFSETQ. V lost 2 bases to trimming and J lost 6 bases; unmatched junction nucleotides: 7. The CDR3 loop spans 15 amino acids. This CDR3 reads CASSLDGQGVNEQFF. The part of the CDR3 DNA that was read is TGCGCCAGCAGCTTAGACGGACAGGGTGTCAATGAG.

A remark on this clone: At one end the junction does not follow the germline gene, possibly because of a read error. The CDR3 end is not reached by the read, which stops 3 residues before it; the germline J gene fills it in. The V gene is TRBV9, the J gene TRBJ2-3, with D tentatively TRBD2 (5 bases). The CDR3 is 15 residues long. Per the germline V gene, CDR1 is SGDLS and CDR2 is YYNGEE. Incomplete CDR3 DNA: TGTGCCAGCAGCGTAGGTGGCGATAGCGCAGAGACG. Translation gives CASSVGGDSAET. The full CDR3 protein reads CASSVGGDSAETQYF. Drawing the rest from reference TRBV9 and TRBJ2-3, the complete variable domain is DSGVTQTPKHLITATGQRVTLRCSPRSGDLSVYWYQQSLDQGLQFLIQYYNGEERAKGNILERFSAQQFPDLHSELNLSSLELGDSALYFCASSVGGDSAETQYFGPGTRLTVL.

CDR3: CASSSNSGANVLTF. CDR3 DNA (partial): TGTGCCAGCAGTTCCAACTCTGGGGCCAACGTC. V gene TRBV12-3 or TRBV12-4 combines with J gene TRBJ2-6; D remains ambiguous. Read data end 3 residues before the CDR3 end; the end is taken from the germline J gene. V was shortened by 4 bases and J by 0 bases, with 4 bases between the two germline ends. The CDR3 consists of 14 residues.

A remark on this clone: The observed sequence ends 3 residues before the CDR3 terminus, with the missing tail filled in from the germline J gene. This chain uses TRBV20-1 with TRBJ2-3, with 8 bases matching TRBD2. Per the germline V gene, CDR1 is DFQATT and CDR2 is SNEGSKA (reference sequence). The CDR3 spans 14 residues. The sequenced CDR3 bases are TGCAGTGCTATCACGCGGGGGGCGGAAGAGACG. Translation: CSAITRGAEET. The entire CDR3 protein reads CSAITRGAEETQYF.

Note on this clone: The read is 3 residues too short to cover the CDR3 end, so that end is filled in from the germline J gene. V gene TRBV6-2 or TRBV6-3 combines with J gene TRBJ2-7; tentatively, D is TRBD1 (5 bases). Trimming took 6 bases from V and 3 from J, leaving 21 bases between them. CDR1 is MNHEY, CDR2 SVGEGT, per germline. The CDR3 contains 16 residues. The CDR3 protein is CASRGRASQVIYEQYF. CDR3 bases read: TGTGCCAGCAGAGGTAGGGCGTCACAGGTTATCTACGAG.

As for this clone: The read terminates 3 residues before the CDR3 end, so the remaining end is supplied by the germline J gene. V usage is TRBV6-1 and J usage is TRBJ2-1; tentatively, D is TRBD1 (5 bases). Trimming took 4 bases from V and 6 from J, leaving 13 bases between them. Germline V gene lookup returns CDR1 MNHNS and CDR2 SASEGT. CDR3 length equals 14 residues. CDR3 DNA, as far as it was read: TGTGCCAGCAGTGCATTAGCAGGGCGCAATGAG. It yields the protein CASSALAGRNE. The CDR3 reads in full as CASSALAGRNEQFF.

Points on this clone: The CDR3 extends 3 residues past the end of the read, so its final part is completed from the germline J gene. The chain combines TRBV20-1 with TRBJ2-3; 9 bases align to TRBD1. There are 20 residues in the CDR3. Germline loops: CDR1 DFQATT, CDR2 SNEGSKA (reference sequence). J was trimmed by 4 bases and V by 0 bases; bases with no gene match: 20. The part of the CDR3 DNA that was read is TGCAGTGCTAGAGACCTACGGGACAGGGTCAGTCGGGGTCGTGCAGATACG. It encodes CSARDLRDRVSRGRADT. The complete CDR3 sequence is CSARDLRDRVSRGRADTQYF.

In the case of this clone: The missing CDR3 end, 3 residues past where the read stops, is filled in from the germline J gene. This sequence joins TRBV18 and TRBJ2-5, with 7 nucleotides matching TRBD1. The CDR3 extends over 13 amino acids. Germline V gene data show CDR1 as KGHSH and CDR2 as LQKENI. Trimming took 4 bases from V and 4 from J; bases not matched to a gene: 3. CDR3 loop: CASSLGDRETQYF. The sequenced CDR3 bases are TGTGCCAGCTCACTAGGGGACAGAGAGACC. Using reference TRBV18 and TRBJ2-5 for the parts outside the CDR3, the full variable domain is NAGVMQNPRHLVRRRGQEARLRCSPMKGHSHVYWYRQLPEEGLKFMVYLQKENIIDESGMPKERFSAEFPKEGPSILRIQQVVRGDSAAYFCASSLGDRETQYFGPGTRLLVL.

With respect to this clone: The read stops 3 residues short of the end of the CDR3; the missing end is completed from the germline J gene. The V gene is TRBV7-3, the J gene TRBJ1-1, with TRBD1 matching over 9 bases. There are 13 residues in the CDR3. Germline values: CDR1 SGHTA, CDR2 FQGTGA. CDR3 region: CASSPQGARLAFF. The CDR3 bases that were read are TGTGCCAGCAGCCCACAGGGGGCTCGGTTG.

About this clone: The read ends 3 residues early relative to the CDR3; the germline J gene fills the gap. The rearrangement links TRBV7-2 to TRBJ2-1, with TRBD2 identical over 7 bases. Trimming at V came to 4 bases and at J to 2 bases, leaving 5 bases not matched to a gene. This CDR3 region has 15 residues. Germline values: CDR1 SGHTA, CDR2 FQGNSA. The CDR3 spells CASSSLGTTYNEQFF. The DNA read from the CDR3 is TGTGCCAGCAGCTCCCTGGGGACTACCTACAATGAG.

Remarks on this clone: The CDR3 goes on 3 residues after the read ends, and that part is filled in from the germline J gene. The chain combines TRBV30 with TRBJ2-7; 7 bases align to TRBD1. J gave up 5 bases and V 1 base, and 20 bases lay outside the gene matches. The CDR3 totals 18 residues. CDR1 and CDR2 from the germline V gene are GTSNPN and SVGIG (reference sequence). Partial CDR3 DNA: TGTGCCTGGAGTGGGACAGGAATCTTCTCCCAACCGGGGCACGAG. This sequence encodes CAWSGTGIFSQPGHE. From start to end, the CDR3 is CAWSGTGIFSQPGHEQYF.

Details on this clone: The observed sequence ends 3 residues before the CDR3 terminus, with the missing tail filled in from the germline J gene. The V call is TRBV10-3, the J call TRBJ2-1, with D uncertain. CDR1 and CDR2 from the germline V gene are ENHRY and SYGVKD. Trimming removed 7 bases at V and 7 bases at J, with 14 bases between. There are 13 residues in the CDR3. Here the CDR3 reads CAINTPLGNEQFF. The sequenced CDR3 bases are TGTGCCATCAACACCCCCCTAGGAAATGAG.

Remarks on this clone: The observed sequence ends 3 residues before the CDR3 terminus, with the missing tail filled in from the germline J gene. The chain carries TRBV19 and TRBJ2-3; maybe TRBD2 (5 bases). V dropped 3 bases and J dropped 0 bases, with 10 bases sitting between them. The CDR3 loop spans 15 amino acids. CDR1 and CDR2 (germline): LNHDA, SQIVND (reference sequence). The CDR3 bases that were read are TGTGCCAGTAGTATTCGAAGGACTAGCACAGATACG. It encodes CASSIRRTSTDT. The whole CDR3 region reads CASSIRRTSTDTQYF.

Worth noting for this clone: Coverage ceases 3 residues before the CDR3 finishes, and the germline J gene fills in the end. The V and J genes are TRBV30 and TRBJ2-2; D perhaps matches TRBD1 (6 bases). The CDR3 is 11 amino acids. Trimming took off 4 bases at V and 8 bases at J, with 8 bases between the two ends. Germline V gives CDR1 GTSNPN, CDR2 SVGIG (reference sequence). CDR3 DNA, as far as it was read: TGTGCCTGGAACAGGGCGGGGGAG. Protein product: CAWNRAGE. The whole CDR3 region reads CAWNRAGELFF.

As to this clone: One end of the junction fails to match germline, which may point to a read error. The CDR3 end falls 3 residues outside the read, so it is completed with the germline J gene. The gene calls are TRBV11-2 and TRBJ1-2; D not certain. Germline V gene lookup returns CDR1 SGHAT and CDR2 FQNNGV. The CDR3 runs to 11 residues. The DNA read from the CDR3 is TGTGCCAGCAGCTTAGTCTATGGT. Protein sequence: CASSLVYG. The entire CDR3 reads CASSLVYGYTF. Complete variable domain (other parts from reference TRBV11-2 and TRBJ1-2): EAGVAQSPRYKIIEKRQSVAFWCNPISGHATLYWYQQILGQGPKLLIQFQNNGVVDDSQLPKDRFSAERLKGVDSTLKIQPAKLEDSAVYLCASSLVYGYTFGSGTRLTVV.

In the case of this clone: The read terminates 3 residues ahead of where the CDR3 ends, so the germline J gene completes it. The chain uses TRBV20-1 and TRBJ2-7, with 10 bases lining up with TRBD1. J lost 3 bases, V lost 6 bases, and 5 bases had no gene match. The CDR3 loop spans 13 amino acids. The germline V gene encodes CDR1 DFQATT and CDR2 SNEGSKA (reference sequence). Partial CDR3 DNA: TGCAGTGCCGGGGACAGGGGCCTCTACGAG. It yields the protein CSAGDRGLYE. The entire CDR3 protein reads CSAGDRGLYEQYF.

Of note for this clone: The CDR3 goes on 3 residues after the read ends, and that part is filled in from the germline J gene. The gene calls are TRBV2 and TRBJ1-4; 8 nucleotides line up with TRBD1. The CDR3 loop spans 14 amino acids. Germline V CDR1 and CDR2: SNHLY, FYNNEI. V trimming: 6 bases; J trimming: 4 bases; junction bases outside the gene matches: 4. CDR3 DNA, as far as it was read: TGTGCCAGCAGCAAAGACAGGGGTAATGAAAAA. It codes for CASSKDRGNEK. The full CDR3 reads CASSKDRGNEKLFF.

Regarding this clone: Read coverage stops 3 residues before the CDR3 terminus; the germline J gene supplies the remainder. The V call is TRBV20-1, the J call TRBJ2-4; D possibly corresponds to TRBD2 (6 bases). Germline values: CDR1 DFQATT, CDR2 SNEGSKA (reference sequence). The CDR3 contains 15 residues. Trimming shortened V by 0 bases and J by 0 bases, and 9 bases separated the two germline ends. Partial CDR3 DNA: TGCAGTGCTAGAGACGCGCGGGGAGCCAAAAACATT. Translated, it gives CSARDARGAKNI. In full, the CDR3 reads CSARDARGAKNIQYF.

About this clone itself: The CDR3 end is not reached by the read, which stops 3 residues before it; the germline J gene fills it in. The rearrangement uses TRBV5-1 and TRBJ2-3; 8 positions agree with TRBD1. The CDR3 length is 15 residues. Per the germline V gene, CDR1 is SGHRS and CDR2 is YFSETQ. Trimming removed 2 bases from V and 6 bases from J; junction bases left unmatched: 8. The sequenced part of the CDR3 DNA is TGCGCCAGCAGCTTCCAGGGGGCGCCGGCGGATACG. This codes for CASSFQGAPADT. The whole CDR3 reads CASSFQGAPADTQYF.

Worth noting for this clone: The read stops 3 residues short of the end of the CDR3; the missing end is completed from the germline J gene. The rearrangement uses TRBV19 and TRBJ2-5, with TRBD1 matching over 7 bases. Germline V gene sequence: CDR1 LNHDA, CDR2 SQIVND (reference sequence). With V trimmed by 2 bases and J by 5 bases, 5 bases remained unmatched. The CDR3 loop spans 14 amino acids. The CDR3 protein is CASSIRGPEETQYF. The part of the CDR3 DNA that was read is TGTGCCAGTAGTATAAGGGGGCCCGAGGAGACC.

CDR3 DNA, as far as it was read: TGTGCCAGCAGCTTAGAGCGGACAGTTTACGAC. Its protein product is CASSLERTVYD. In full, the CDR3 is CASSLERTVYDYTF. The chain uses TRBV7-2 and TRBJ1-2; tentative D call: TRBD1 (6 bases). The CDR3 end is not reached by the read, which stops 3 residues before it; the germline J gene fills it in. Germline CDR1 is SGHTA and CDR2 is FQGNSA. The CDR3 is 14 amino acids.